The rows below give T cell receptor beta chains drawn from one sample of a study of OX40 agonist ivuxolimab in advanced cancers. TCRdb's copy holds only in-frame clones and misses some; the assay was immunoSEQ multiplex PCR. In the table there are tens of thousands of clones, 70% to 90% of which are singletons. This specimen consisted of CD4+ or CD8+ T cells sorted from blood, obtained in a trial of the OX40 agonist ivuxolimab. The receptors come from an adult with an advanced solid tumor such as melanoma, head and neck, liver or kidney cancer. The CDR3 runs from the conserved cysteine through the conserved F or W. Each record gives: J gene, V gene, clone size, D gene, CDR3 DNA, CDR3 protein. A D gene is named only where the DNA matches it firmly. Size tells how often a clone was seen (once, few, many) or the class of an expanded clone, and some rows leave it out.

>TRBJ1-2|TRBV9|.|TRBD1
TGTGCCAGCAGCGTAGTCAATAGTCAGGGGGCCTACACCTTC
CASSVVNSQGAYTF
>TRBJ2-5|TRBV5-1|.|TRBD2
TGCGCCAGCAGCCCCCGGGTCTTAGCGGGAGTGGGAGAGACCCAGTACTTC
CASSPRVLAGVGETQYF
>TRBJ1-2|TRBV6-1|.|.
TGTGCCAGCAGACGGACCGGCTATGGCTACACCTTC
CASRRTGYGYTF
>TRBJ2-3|TRBV11-3|medium-sized|TRBD1
TGTGCCAGCAGCAACGGGGACAGGGAGGCGACAGATACGCAGTATTTT
CASSNGDREATDTQYF
>TRBJ1-2|TRBV15|once|TRBD1
TGTGCCACCAGCCGGGACAGGGGACACTATGGCTACACCTTC
CATSRDRGHYGYTF
>TRBJ2-1|TRBV15|once|.
TGTGCCACCAGCAGAGATCAAGGGTCGGAGCAGTTCTTC
CATSRDQGSEQFF
>TRBJ2-7|TRBV10-3|.|TRBD1
TGTGCCATCAGGGAGGGGACAGGCTACGAGCAGTACTTC
CAIREGTGYEQYF
>TRBJ2-7|TRBV10-3|once|TRBD2
TGTGCCATCAGTGAGTCGGGTAGCGGGGGCTCCTACGAGCAGTACTTC
CAISESGSGGSYEQYF
>TRBJ1-4|TRBV28|.|TRBD1
TGTGCCAGCAGTTTATCGGGGACAGGGAGTAAGGAAAAACTGTTTTTT
CASSLSGTGSKEKLFF
>TRBJ2-1|TRBV18|.|TRBD2
TGTGCCAGCTCACCGTCTTCGGGAGGTCCCTACAATGAGCAGTTCTTC
CASSPSSGGPYNEQFF
>TRBJ2-1|TRBV6-1|.|TRBD2
TGTGCCAGCAGTGAAACTAGCGGGAGGGCCCTTGAGCAGTTCTTC
CASSETSGRALEQFF
>TRBJ1-4|TRBV10-3|.|.
TGTGCCATCAGTGACGGGACCTCAAATGAAAAACTGTTTTTT
CAISDGTSNEKLFF
>TRBJ2-3|TRBV15|.|.
TGTGCCACCAGCAGAGATGGGCAGAGCACAGATACGCAGTATTTT
CATSRDGQSTDTQYF
>TRBJ2-5|TRBV7-8|.|TRBD1
TGTGCCAGCAGCTTGGACAGGGGGTCAGAGACCCAGTACTTC
CASSLDRGSETQYF
>TRBJ1-1|TRBV6-1|once|.
TGTGCCAGCAGTGAACGGGGGAACACTGAAGCTTTCTTT
CASSERGNTEAFF